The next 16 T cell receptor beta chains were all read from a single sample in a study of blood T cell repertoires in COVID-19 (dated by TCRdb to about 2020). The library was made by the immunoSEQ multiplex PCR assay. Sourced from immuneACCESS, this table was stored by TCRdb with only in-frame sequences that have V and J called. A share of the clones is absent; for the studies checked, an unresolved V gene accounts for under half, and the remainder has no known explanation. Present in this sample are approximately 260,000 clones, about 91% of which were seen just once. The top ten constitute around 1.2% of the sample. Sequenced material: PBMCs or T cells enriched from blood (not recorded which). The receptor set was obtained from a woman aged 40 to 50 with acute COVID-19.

The CDR3 DNA is TGTGCCAGCAGCGTAGGTGCAGGGTCTGCCTATAATTCACCCCTCCACTTT. Translation: CASSVGAGSAYNSPLHF. The gene calls are TRBV9 and TRBJ1-6; weak D call: TRBD1 (5 bases). Trimming removed 0 bases from V and 2 bases from J, with 12 bases in between. Germline V gene data show CDR1 as SGDLS and CDR2 as YYNGEE. CDR3 length equals 17 residues.

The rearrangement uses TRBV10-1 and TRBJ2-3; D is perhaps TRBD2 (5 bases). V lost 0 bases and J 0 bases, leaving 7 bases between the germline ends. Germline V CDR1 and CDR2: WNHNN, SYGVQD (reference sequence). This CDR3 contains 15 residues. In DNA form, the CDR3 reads TGCGCCAGCAGTGAGTCGGGCGGGAGCACAGATACGCAGTATTTT. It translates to CASSESGGSTDTQYF.

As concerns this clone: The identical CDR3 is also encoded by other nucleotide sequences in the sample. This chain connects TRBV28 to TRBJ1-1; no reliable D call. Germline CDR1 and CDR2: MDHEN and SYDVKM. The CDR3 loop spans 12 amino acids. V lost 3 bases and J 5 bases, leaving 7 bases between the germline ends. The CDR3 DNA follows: TGTGCCAGCAGTTTCGCCCGGACTGAAGCTTTCTTT. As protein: CASSFARTEAFF.

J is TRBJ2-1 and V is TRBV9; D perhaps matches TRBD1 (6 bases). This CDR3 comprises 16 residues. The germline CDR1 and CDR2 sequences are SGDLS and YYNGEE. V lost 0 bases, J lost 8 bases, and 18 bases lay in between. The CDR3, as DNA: TGTGCCAGCAGCGTAGGGGGAGCAGGGGCGCTTTATGAGCAGTTCTTC. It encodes CASSVGGAGALYEQFF.

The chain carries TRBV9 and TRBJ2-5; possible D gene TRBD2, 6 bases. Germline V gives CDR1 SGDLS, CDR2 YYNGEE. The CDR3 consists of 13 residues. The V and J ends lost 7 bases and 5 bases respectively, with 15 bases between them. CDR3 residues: CASGGGPWETQYF. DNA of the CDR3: TGTGCCAGCGGTGGAGGGCCCTGGGAGACCCAGTACTTC.

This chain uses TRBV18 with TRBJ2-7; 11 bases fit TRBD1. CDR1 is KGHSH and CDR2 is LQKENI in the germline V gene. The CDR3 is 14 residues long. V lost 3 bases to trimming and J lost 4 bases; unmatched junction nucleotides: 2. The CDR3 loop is CASSPRDRGYEQYF. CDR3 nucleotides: TGTGCCAGCTCACCTCGGGACAGGGGGTACGAGCAGTACTTC.

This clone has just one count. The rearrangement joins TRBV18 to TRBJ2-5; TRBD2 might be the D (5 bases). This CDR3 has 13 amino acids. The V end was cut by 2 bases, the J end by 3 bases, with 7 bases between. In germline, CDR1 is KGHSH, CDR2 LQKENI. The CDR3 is CASSPRREETQYF. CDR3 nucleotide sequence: TGTGCCAGCTCACCAAGGCGGGAAGAGACCCAGTACTTC.

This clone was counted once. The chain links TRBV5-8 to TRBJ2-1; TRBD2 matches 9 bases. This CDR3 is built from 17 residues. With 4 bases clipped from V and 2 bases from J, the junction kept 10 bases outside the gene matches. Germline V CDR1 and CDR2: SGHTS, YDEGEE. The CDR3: CASSRGGLADPYNEQFF. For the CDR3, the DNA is TGTGCCAGCAGCCGGGGGGGACTAGCAGACCCCTACAATGAGCAGTTCTTC.

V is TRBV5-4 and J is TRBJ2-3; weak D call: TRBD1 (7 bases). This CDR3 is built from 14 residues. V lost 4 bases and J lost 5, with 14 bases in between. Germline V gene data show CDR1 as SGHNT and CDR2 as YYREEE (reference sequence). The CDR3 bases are TGTGCCAGCAGCACCCGACAGGGAGGAGATACGCAGTATTTT. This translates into CASSTRQGGDTQYF.

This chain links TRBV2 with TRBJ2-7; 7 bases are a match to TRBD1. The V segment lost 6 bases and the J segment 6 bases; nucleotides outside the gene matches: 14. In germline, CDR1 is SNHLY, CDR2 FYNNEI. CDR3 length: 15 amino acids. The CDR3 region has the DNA TGTGCCAGCAGGATTCCCGGGACAGTCGTTCGCGAGCAGTACTTC. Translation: CASRIPGTVVREQYF.

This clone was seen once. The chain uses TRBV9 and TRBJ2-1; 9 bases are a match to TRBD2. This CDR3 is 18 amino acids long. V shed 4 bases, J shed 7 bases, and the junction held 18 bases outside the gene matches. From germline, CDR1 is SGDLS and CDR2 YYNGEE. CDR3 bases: TGTGCCAGCAGCAGGCTCGCCTTGGTAGCGGGAGAATGGAATGAGCAGTTCTTC. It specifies CASSRLALVAGEWNEQFF.

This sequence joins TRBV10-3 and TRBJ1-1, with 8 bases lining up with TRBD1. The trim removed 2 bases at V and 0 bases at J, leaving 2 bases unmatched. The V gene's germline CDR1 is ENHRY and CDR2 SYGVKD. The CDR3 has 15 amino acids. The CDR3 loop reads CAISERTGLNTEAFF. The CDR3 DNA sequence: TGTGCCATCAGTGAGAGGACAGGGCTGAACACTGAAGCTTTCTTT.

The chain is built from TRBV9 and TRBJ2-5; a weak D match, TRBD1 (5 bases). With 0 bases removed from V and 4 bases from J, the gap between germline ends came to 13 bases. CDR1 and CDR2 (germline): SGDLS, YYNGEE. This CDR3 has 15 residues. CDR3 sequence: CASSVAQGRSETQYF. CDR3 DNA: TGTGCCAGCAGCGTAGCGCAGGGAAGATCAGAGACCCAGTACTTC.

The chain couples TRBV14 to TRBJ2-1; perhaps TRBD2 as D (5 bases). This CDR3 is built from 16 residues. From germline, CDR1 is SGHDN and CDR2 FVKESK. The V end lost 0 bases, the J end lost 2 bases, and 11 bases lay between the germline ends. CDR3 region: CASSQDWLAAYNEQFF. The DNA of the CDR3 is TGTGCCAGCAGCCAAGATTGGCTAGCCGCCTACAATGAGCAGTTCTTC.

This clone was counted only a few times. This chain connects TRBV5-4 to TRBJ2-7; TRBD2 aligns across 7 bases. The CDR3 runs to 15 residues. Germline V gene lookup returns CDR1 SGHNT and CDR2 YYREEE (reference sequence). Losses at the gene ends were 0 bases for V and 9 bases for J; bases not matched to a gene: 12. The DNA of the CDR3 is TGTGCCAGCAGCTTGGAGTATCGGACTAGAGGTTGGCAGTACGTC. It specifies CASSLEYRTRGWQYV.

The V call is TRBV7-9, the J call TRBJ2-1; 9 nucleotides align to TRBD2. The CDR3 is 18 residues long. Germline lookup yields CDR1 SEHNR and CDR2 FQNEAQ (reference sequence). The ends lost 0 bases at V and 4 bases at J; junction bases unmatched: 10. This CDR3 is CASSLATSSGNFYNEQFF. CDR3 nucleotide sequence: TGTGCCAGCAGCTTAGCTACGTCTAGCGGGAACTTTTACAATGAGCAGTTCTTC.